The 10 T cell receptor beta chains below were found in one sample sequenced in a study of OX40 agonist ivuxolimab in advanced cancers. This table comes from immunoSEQ multiplex PCR, and its TCRdb copy is limited to in-frame clones, with some not included. Counted here are more than 40,000 clones, over 75% occurring once; the ten biggest clones make up 3.4%. This material consisted of CD4+ or CD8+ T cells sorted from blood, taken in a trial of the OX40 agonist ivuxolimab. These receptors all come from an adult with an advanced solid tumor such as melanoma, head and neck, liver or kidney cancer.

The count of this clone is one. The gene calls are TRBV2 and TRBJ2-1; 12 bases fit TRBD1. This CDR3 has 14 residues. Looked up from germline, CDR1 is SNHLY and CDR2 is FYNNEI. J gave up 9 bases and V 3 bases, and 3 bases lay outside the gene matches. The CDR3 coding sequence is TGTGCCAGCAGTGACCGGGACAGGGGGCGTGAGCAGTTCTTC. Its protein is CASSDRDRGREQFF.

The chain has TRBV2 and TRBJ2-7, with TRBD2 identical over 13 bases. CDR1 and CDR2 from the germline V gene are SNHLY and FYNNEI. This CDR3 is built from 15 residues. Trimming removed 6 bases from V and 5 bases from J; junction bases left unmatched: 7. CDR3 loop: CASSTGTSGNHEQYF. The DNA of the CDR3 is TGTGCCAGCAGCACTGGGACTAGCGGGAACCACGAGCAGTACTTC. The full variable domain, its missing parts supplied by reference TRBV2 and TRBJ2-7, is EPEVTQTPSHQVTQMGQEVILRCVPISNHLYFYWYRQILGQKVEFLVSFYNNEISEKSEIFDDQFSVERPDGSNFTLKIRSTKLEDSAMYFCASSTGTSGNHEQYFGPGTRLTVT.

The genes are TRBV7-3 and TRBJ2-1; 8 nucleotides line up with TRBD2. CDR3 length: 15 residues. CDR1 and CDR2 (germline): SGHTA, FQGTGA. Germline trimming cut 5 bases from V and 0 bases from J; bases unmatched to any gene: 3. The CDR3 protein is CASSPSGSSYNEQFF. CDR3 nucleotides: TGTGCCAGCAGCCCGAGCGGGAGCTCCTACAATGAGCAGTTCTTC.

The chain combines TRBV5-1 with TRBJ2-1; TRBD1 matches 8 bases. The CDR3 runs to 14 residues. The V and J ends lost 4 bases and 4 bases, in that order; junction bases with no gene match: 4. The germline V gene encodes CDR1 SGHRS and CDR2 YFSETQ. The CDR3 DNA is TGCGCCAGCAGCCCGGGACAGGCGTACAATGAGCAGTTCTTC. Its protein is CASSPGQAYNEQFF.

The chain employs TRBV27 and TRBJ2-3, with D maybe TRBD2 (5 bases). This CDR3 is built from 14 residues. Germline values: CDR1 MNHEY, CDR2 SMNVEV (reference sequence). Trimming shortened V by 6 bases and J by 0 bases, and 10 bases separated the two germline ends. The CDR3 region has the DNA TGTGCCAGCAGGATTAGCGCCAGCACAGATACGCAGTATTTT. Translation gives CASRISASTDTQYF.

This clone occurred once. The V gene is TRBV5-1, the J gene TRBJ1-2, with 7 bases matching TRBD1. The CDR3 is 13 amino acids. Unmatched junction bases numbered 5, after V lost 3 bases and J lost 6 bases. Germline-derived CDR1 and CDR2 are SGHRS and YFSETQ. The CDR3 region is CASSYYRGNGYTF. Written as DNA, the CDR3 is TGCGCCAGCAGCTACTACAGGGGCAATGGCTACACCTTC.

Here the CDR3 DNA reads TGCGCCAGCAGTCGCACAGGTAGAGGGGGGTACGAGCAGTACTTC. It yields the protein CASSRTGRGGYEQYF. J is TRBJ2-7 and V is TRBV23-1; D may correspond to TRBD1 or TRBD2 (6 bases each). Being an ORF, TRBV23-1 has a function that is uncertain. The germline V and J ends were trimmed by 4 bases and 4 bases, with 17 bases remaining between them. This CDR3 is built from 15 residues.

The V and J genes are TRBV27 and TRBJ2-3; D remains unclear. This CDR3 contains 12 residues. V gave up 3 bases and J gave up 0 bases, with 1 base separating them. Per the germline V gene, CDR1 is MNHEY and CDR2 is SMNVEV (reference sequence). For the CDR3, the DNA is TGTGCCAGCAGTTTTAGCACAGATACGCAGTATTTT. Residues: CASSFSTDTQYF.

CDR3 nucleotide sequence: TGTGCCTGGAGTCTCACTGGGACACCGAACACTGAAGCTTTCTTT. Residues: CAWSLTGTPNTEAFF. This rearrangement joins TRBV30 to TRBJ1-1, with D possibly TRBD1 on 6 matching bases. This CDR3 comprises 15 residues. V was pared by 2 bases and J by 1 base, with 14 bases between. Germline CDR1 reads GTSNPN; CDR2 reads SVGIG (reference sequence).

The chain links TRBV29-1 to TRBJ1-3; possible D gene TRBD1, 5 bases. The ends were cut back, 6 bases at V and 2 bases at J, with 11 bases in the middle. This CDR3 has 13 residues. Looked up from germline, CDR1 is SQVTM and CDR2 is ANQGSEA. The CDR3, as DNA: TGCAGCGTGGGGCGGGGGGCTGGAAACACCATATATTTT. Residues: CSVGRGAGNTIYF.